This TCR beta chain is from a study of blood T cells in healthy people across ages. Study results and caveats: PBMCs were not sorted, which prevented a conclusive comparison of naive versus antigen-experienced cells. The long-lived group displayed more naive CD4+ cells, plus higher diversity, than the aged donors did. A roughly linear age-dependent decrease characterized TCR beta diversity per million T cells.

CDR3 length: 13 amino acids. CDR1 and CDR2 (germline): SGHDT, YYEEEE. This clonotype was observed a few times. What it binds is unknown. The use of a sample-barcoded 5' primer and a J-beta primer mix characterized a second PCR of about 7 to 12 cycles. TCRdb used MiXCR to reprocess the 5' RACE reads, holding one entry per CDR3 protein. The sample lists around 1,000,000 distinct CDR3 sequences; about 23% were seen once. The same sample was also studied in work on T cells of mothers and their children.

Sequenced: blood. V gene TRBV5-6 combines with J gene TRBJ2-5; unclear D gene. The J call may be wrong; the DNA end is better matched by TRBJ2-7. This receptor was taken from a girl aged 2 to 9 in good health. Written as DNA, the CDR3 is TGTGCCAGCAGCTTCCAGTCGATCTACGAGCAGTACTTC. Encoded protein: CASSFQSIYEQYF.